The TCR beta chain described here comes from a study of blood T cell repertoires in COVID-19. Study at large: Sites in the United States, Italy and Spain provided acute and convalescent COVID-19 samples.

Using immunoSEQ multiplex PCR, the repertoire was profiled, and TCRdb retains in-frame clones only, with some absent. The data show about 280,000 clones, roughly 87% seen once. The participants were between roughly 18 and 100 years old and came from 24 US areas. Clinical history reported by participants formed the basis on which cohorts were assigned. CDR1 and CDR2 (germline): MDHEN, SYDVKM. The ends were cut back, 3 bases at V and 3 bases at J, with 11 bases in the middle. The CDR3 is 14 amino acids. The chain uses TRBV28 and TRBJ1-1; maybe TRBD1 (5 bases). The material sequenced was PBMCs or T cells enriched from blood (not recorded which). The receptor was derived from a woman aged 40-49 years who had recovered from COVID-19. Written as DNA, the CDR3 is TGTGCCAGCAGTTTGGTGGCCAGGGACACTGAAGCTTTCTTT. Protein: CASSLVARDTEAFF. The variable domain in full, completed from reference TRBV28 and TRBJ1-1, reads DVKVTQSSRYLVKRTGEKVFLECVQDMDHENMFWYRQDPGLGLRLIYFSYDVKMKEKGDIPEGYSVSREKKERFSLILESASTNQTSMYLCASSLVARDTEAFFGQGTRLTVV.